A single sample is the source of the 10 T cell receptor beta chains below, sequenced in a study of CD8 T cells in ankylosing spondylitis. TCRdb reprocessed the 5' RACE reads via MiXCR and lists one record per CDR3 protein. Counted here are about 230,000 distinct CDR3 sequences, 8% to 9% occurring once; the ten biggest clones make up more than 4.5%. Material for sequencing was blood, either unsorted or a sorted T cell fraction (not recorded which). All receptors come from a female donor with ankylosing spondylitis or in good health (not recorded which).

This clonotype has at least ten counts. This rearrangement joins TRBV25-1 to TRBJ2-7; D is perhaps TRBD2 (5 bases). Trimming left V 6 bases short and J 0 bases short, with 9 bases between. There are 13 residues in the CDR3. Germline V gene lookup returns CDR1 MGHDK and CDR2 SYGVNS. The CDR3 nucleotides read TGTGCCAGCAGGAGGGCCGACTCCTACGAGCAGTACTTC. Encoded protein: CASRRADSYEQYF.

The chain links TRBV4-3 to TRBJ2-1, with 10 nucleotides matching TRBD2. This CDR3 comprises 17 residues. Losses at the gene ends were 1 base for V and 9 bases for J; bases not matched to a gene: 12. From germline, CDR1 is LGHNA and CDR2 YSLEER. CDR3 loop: CASSQGGPMSSGGEQFF. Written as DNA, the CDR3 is TGCGCCAGCAGCCAAGGAGGGCCCATGTCTAGCGGGGGTGAGCAGTTCTTC.

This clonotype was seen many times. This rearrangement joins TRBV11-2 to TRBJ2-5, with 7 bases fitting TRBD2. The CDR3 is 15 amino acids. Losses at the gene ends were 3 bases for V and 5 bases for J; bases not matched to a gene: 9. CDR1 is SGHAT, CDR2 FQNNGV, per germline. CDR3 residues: CASSLVAARGETQYF. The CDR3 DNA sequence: TGTGCCAGCAGCTTGGTAGCGGCGCGGGGGGAGACCCAGTACTTC.

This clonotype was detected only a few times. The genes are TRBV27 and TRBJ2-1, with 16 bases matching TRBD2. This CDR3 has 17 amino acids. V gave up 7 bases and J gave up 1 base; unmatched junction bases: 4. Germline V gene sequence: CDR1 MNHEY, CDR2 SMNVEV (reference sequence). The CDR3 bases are TGTGCCAGCACTTCGGGACTAGCGGGAGGGTCCTACAATGAGCAGTTCTTC. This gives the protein CASTSGLAGGSYNEQFF.

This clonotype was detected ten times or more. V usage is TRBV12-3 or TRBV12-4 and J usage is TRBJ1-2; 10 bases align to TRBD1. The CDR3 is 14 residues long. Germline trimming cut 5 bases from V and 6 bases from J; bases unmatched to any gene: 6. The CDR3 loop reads CASSPDRGLDGYTF. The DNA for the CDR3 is TGTGCCAGCAGTCCAGACAGGGGGCTTGATGGCTACACCTTC.

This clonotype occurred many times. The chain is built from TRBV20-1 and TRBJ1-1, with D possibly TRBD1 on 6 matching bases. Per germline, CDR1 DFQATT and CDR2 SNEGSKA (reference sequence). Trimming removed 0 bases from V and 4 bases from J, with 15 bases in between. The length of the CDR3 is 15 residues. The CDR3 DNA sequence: TGCAGTGCTAGAGATTGGGCAGGGGAGAGCACTGAAGCTTTCTTT. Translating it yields CSARDWAGESTEAFF.

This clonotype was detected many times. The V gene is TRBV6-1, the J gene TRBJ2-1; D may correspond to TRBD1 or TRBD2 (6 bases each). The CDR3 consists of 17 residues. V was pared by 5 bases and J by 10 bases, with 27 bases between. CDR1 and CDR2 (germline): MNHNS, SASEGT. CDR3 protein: CASSMMPVAGQRGEQFF. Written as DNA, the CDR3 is TGTGCCAGCAGTATGATGCCCGTTGCGGGACAACGGGGGGAGCAGTTCTTC.

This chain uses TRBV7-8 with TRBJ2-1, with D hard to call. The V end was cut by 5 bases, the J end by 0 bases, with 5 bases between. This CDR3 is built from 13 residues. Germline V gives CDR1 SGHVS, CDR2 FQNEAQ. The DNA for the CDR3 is TGTGCCAGCAGCGGGCCCTCCTACAATGAGCAGTTCTTC. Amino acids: CASSGPSYNEQFF.

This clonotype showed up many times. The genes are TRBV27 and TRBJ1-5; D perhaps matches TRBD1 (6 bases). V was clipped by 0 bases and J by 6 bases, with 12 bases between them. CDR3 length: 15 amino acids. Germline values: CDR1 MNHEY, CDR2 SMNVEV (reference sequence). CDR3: CASSLSLGAGQPQHF. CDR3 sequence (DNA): TGTGCCAGCAGTTTATCGCTGGGGGCTGGTCAGCCCCAGCATTTT.

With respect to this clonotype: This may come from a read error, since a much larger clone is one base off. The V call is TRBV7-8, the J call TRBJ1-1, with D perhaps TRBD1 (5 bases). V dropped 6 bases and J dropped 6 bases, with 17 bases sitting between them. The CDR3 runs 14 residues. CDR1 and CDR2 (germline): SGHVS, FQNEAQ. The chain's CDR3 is CASSGGGVEAEAFF. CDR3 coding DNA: TGTGCCAGCAGTGGGGGGGGAGTGGAGGCTGAAGCTTTCTTT.